This TCR beta chain was obtained from a study of T cells in localized non-small cell lung cancer. General study points: Adjacent lung tissue had a median approximately 57 of the top 100 clones found in the tumor. Tumor trailed uninvolved adjacent lung in T cell clonality, which peaked there.

Trimming stripped 0 bases from V and 7 bases from J, with 9 bases between. CDR1 and CDR2 (germline): MNHEY, SVGAGI. This CDR3 contains 14 residues. A note on this clone: As yet, its antigen is unknown.

Assay used: immunoSEQ multiplex PCR; TCRdb lists only in-frame clones, some missing. The table includes some 25,000 clones, 80% to 95% detected once. The source material was peripheral blood, sampled before any cancer treatment. The chain combines TRBV6-5 with TRBJ2-2, with D tentatively TRBD1 or TRBD2 (5 bases each). The receptor's source is a man between 40 and 69 years old with stage III squamous cell lung carcinoma. CDR3 protein: CASSYSRDGGELFF. DNA for the CDR3: TGTGCCAGCAGTTACTCGAGGGACGGCGGGGAGCTGTTTTTT.